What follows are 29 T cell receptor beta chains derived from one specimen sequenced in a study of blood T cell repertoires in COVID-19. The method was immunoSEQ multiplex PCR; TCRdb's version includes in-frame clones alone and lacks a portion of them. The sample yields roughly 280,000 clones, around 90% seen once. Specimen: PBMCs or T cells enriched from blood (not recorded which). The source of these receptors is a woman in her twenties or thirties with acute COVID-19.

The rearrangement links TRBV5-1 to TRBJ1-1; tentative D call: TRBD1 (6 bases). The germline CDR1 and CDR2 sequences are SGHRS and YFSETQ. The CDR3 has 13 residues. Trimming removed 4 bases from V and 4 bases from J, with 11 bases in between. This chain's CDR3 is CASSATGTTEAFF. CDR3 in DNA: TGCGCCAGCAGCGCAACAGGGACCACTGAAGCTTTCTTT.

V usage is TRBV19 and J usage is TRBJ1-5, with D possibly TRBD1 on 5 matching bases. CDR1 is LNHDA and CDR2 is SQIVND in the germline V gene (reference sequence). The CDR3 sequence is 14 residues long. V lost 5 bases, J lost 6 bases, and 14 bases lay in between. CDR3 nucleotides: TGTGCCAGTAGTTCCTCAGGGTGGGCTCAGCCCCAGCATTTT. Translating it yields CASSSSGWAQPQHF.

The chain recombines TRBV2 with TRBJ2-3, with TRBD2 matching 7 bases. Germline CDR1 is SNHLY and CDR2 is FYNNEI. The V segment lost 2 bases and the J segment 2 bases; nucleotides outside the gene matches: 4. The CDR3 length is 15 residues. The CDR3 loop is CASSERGEYTDTQYF. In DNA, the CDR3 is TGTGCCAGCAGTGAACGGGGGGAATACACAGATACGCAGTATTTT.

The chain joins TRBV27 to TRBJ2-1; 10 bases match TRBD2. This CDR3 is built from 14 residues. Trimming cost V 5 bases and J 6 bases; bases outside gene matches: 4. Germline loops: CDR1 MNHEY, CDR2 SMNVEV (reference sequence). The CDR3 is CASSATSGPNEQFF. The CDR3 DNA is TGTGCCAGCAGTGCGACTAGCGGGCCCAATGAGCAGTTCTTC.

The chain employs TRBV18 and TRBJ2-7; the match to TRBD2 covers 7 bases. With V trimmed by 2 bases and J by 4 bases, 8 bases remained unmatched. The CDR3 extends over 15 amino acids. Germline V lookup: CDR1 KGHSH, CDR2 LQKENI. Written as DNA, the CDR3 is TGTGCCAGCTCACCAAAGCTAGCGGCAAGTTACGAGCAGTACTTC. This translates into CASSPKLAASYEQYF.

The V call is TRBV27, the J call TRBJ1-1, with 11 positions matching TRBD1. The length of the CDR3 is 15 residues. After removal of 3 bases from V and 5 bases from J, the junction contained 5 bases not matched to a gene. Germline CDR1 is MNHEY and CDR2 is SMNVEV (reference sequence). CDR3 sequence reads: CASSFLDRGLTEAFF. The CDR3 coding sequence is TGTGCCAGCAGTTTTTTGGACAGGGGGCTTACTGAAGCTTTCTTT.

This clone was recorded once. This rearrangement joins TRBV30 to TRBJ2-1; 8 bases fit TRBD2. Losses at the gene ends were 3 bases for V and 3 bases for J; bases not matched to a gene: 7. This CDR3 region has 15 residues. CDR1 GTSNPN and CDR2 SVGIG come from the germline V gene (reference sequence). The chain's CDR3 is CAWRGVAGFYNEQFF. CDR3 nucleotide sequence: TGTGCCTGGAGAGGTGTAGCGGGGTTCTACAATGAGCAGTTCTTC.

CDR3 DNA sequence: TGTGCCAGCAGTTTTCCTCAGGGGGCTGGGCAGCCCCAGCATTTT. It encodes CASSFPQGAGQPQHF. The rearrangement links TRBV28 to TRBJ1-5; 8 bases fit TRBD1. The V gene end was trimmed by 3 bases and the J gene end by 7 bases; junction bases not matched to a gene: 8. Germline CDR1 MDHEN, CDR2 SYDVKM. The CDR3 spans 15 residues.

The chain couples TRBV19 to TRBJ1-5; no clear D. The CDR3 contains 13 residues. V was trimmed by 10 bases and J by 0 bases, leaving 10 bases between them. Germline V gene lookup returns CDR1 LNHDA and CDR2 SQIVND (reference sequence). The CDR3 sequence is CATSAYSNQPQHF. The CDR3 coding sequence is TGTGCCACCAGCGCCTATAGCAATCAGCCCCAGCATTTT. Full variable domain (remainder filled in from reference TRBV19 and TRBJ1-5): DGGITQSPKYLFRKEGQNVTLSCEQNLNHDAMYWYRQDPGQGLRLIYYSQIVNDFQKGDIAEGYSVSREKKESFPLTVTSAQKNPTAFYLCATSAYSNQPQHFGDGTRLSIL.

DNA of the CDR3: TGTGCCAGCAGCGCGGGACAGCCTAGGTATGAGCAGTTCTTC. This translates into CASSAGQPRYEQFF. The chain uses TRBV9 and TRBJ2-1, with 7 bases identical to TRBD1. Germline CDR1 and CDR2: SGDLS and YYNGEE. This CDR3 has 14 residues. The trim removed 3 bases at V and 8 bases at J, leaving 8 bases unmatched.

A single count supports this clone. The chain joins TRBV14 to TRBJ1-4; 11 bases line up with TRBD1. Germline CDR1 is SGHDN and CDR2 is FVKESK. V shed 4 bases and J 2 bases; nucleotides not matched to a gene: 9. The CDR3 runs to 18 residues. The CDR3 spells CASSPFLGTGGTNEKLFF. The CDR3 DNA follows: TGTGCCAGCAGCCCCTTCCTTGGGACAGGGGGGACTAATGAAAAACTGTTTTTT.

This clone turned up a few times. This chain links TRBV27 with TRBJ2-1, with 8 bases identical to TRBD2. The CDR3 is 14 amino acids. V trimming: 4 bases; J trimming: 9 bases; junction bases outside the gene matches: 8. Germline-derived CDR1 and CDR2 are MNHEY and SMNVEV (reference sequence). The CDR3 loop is CASSSQWTSIEQFF. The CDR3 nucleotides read TGTGCCAGCAGTTCTCAATGGACTAGCATTGAGCAGTTCTTC.

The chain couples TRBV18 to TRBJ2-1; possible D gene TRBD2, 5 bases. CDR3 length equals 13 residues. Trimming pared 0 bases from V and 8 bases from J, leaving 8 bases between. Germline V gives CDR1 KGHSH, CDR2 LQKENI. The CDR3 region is CASSPPQRDEQFF. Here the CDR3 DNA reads TGTGCCAGCTCACCACCGCAGAGGGATGAGCAGTTCTTC.

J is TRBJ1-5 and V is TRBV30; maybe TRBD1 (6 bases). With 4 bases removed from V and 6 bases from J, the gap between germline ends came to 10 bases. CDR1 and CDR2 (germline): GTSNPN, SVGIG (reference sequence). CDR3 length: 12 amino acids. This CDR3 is CAWNRESQPQHF. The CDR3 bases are TGTGCCTGGAACAGGGAGAGTCAGCCCCAGCATTTT.

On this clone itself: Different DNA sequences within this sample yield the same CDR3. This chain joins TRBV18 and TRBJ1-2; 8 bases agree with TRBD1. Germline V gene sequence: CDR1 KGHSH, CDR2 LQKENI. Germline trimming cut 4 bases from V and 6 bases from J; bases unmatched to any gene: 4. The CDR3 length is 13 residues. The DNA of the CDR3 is TGTGCCAGCTCACTCGGACAGGGAGATGGCTACACCTTC. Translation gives CASSLGQGDGYTF.

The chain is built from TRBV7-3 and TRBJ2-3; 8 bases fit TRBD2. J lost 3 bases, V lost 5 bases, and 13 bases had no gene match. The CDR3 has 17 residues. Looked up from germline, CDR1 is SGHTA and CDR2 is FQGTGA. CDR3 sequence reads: CASSVQGWTGGTDTQYF. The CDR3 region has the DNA TGTGCCAGCAGCGTCCAAGGGTGGACGGGAGGGACAGATACGCAGTATTTT.

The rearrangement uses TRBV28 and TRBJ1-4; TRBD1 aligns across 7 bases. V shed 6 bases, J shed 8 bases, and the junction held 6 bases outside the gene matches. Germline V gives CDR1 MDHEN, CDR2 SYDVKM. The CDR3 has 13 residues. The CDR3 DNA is TGTGCCAGCAGACCGGGACAGAGAGAAAAACTGTTTTTT. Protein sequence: CASRPGQREKLFF.

The CDR3 region is CATSASSGRVQETQYF. The CDR3 nucleotides read TGTGCCACCAGTGCGTCTAGCGGGAGAGTCCAAGAGACCCAGTACTTC. This chain joins TRBV24-1 and TRBJ2-5; 10 nucleotides align to TRBD2. The length of the CDR3 is 16 residues. Looked up from germline, CDR1 is KGHDR and CDR2 is SFDVKD. Germline trimming cut 5 bases from V and 1 base from J; bases unmatched to any gene: 6.

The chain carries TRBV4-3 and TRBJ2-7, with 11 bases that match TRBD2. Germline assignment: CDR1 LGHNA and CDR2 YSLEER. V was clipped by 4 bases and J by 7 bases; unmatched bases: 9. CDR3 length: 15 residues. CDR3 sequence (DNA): TGCGCCAGCAGCCCTGTAGCGGGAGGGCCTCAAGAGCAGTACTTC. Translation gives CASSPVAGGPQEQYF.

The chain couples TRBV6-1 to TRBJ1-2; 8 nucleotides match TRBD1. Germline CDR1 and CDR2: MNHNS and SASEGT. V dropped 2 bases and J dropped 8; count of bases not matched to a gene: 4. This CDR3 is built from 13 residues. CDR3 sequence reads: CASSERTGYGYTF. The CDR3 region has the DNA TGTGCCAGCAGTGAACGGACAGGGTACGGCTACACCTTC.

The CDR3 here is CATSDLEAENNEQFF. CDR3 DNA sequence: TGTGCCACCAGTGATTTGGAAGCGGAAAACAATGAGCAGTTCTTC. The chain has TRBV24-1 and TRBJ2-1; possibly TRBD2 for D (5 bases). CDR3 size: 15 residues. Germline-derived CDR1 and CDR2 are KGHDR and SFDVKD. The V and J ends lost 0 bases and 5 bases respectively, with 10 bases between them.

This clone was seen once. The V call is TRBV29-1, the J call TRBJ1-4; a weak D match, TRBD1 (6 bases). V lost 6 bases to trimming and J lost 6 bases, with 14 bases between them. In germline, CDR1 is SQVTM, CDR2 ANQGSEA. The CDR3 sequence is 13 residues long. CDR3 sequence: CSVQTGTYEKLFF. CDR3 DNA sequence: TGCAGCGTGCAGACAGGAACCTATGAAAAACTGTTTTTT. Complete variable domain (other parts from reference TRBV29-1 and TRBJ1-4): SAVISQKPSRDICQRGTSLTIQCQVDSQVTMMFWYRQQPGQSLTLIATANQGSEATYESGFVIDKFPISRPNLTFSTLTVSNMSPEDSSIYLCSVQTGTYEKLFFGSGTQLSVL.

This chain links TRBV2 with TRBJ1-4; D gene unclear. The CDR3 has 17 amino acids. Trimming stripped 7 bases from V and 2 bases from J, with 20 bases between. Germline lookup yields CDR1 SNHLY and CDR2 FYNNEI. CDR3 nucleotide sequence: TGTGCCAGCACTGAGACTGCCGCAACTCTGACTAATGAAAAACTGTTTTTT. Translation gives CASTETAATLTNEKLFF. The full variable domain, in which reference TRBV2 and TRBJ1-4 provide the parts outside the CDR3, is EPEVTQTPSHQVTQMGQEVILRCVPISNHLYFYWYRQILGQKVEFLVSFYNNEISEKSEIFDDQFSVERPDGSNFTLKIRSTKLEDSAMYFCASTETAATLTNEKLFFGSGTQLSVL.

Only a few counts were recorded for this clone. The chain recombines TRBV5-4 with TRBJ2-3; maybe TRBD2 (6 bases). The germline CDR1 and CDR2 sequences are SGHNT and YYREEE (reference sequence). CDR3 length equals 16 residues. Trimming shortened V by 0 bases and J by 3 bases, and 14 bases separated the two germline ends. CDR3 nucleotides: TGTGCCAGCAGCTTGGCCAAAGGGGACTTTACAGATACGCAGTATTTT. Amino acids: CASSLAKGDFTDTQYF.

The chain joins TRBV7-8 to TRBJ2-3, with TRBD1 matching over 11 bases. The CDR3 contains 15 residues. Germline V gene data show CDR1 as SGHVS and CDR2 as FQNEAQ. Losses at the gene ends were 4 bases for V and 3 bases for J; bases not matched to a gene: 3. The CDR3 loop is CASSWGTGGTDTQYF. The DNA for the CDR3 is TGTGCCAGCAGCTGGGGGACAGGGGGAACAGATACGCAGTATTTT.

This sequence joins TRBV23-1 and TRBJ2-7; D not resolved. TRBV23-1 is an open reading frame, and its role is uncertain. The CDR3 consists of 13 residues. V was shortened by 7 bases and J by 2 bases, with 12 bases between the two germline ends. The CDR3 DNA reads TGCGCCAGCAAGGTAAACAGTGCCTACGAGCAGTACTTC. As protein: CASKVNSAYEQYF.

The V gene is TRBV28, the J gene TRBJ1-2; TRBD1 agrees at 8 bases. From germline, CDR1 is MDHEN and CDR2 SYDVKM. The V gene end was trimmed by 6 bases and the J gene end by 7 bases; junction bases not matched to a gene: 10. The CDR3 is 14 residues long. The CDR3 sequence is CASSPTGGTGGYTF. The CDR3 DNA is TGTGCCAGCAGCCCAACAGGGGGTACGGGTGGCTACACCTTC.

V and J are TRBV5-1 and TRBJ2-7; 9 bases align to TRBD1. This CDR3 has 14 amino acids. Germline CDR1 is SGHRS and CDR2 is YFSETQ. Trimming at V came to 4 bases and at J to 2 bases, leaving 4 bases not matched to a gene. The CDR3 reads CASSEGQGTYEQYF. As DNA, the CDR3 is TGCGCCAGCAGCGAGGGACAGGGAACCTACGAGCAGTACTTC.

The CDR3 DNA reads TGTGCCAGCAGCGTAGCTGGGCTATACCAAGAGACCCAGTACTTC. Protein: CASSVAGLYQETQYF. The chain has TRBV9 and TRBJ2-5; no reliable D call. The CDR3 contains 15 residues. Germline loops: CDR1 SGDLS, CDR2 YYNGEE. V was cut by 0 bases and J by 0 bases, with 9 bases left in between.